The present TCR beta chain was sequenced within a study of T cell changes during pregnancy in multiple sclerosis. Sequencing was performed with immunoSEQ multiplex PCR; in TCRdb, only in-frame clones are kept and a portion is missing. Here the sample spans tens of thousands of clones, about 96% being singletons. The receptor was derived from a female donor with multiple sclerosis, enrolled in a pregnancy study. The sequenced sample was peripheral blood, obtained in the second trimester of pregnancy.

The CDR3 region has the DNA TGCGCCAGCAGCCAAGCCGGGACAGGCCTCAGCGGGACTGAAGCTTTCTTT. This codes for CASSQAGTGLSGTEAFF. This chain connects TRBV4-3 to TRBJ1-1; 8 bases map to TRBD1. Trimming cost V 1 base and J 5 bases; bases outside gene matches: 12. Germline assignment: CDR1 LGHNA and CDR2 YSLEER. This CDR3 region has 17 residues.